A single T cell receptor beta chain is shown here with its context. Its specificity is unknown. Germline V gene lookup returns CDR1 SEHNR and CDR2 FQNEAQ (reference sequence). With 2 bases removed from V and 5 bases from J, the gap between germline ends came to 10 bases. This CDR3 comprises 14 residues. The sample comes from a study of response to subunit inactivated influenza vaccine. Points from the study as a whole: Authors proposed each seasonal influenza vaccination draws in few new T cells.

TCRdb re-called the RT-PCR reads through MiXCR, storing one row per CDR3 protein. The sample shows approximately 530,000 distinct CDR3 sequences, 10% to 15% of them seen only once. This sequence was found in a man between 50 and 59 years old who received an inactivated influenza vaccine. Specimen: PBMCs from blood, collected 35 to 45 days after vaccination. The rearrangement joins TRBV7-9 to TRBJ1-5, with D tentatively TRBD1 (5 bases). The CDR3 reads CASSLTGDHQPQHF. The CDR3 nucleotides are TGTGCCAGCAGCTTAACTGGGGACCATCAGCCCCAGCATTTT.